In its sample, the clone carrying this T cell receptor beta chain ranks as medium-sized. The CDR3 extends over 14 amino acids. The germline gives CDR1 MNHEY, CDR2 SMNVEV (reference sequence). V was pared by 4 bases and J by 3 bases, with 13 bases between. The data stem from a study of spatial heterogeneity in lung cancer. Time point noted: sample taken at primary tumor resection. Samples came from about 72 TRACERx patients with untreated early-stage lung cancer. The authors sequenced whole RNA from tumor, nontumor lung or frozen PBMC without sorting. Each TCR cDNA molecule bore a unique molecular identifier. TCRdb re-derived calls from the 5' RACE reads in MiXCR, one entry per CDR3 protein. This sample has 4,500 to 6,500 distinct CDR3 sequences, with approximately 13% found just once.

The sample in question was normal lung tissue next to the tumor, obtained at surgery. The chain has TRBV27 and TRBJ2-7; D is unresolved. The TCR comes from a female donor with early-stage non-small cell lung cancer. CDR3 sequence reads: CASSSQSKSYEQYF. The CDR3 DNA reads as TGTGCCAGCAGTTCGCAGTCGAAAAGCTACGAGCAGTACTTC.